This T cell receptor beta chain is from a study of a mutant IDH1 vaccine in newly diagnosed glioma. The wider study: Vaccines began 4-6 weeks after radiotherapy alone, or with temozolomide cycles. Treated patients comprised about 60% males and around 40% females, mean age roughly 44 years. Previous care, which was radiotherapy, temozolomide, or both, most often involved both. Study-level findings and limits: Pseudoprogression seemed unlinked to shifts in top peripheral T cell clonotypes.

As for time point: week 5, during vaccination. Mutant IDH1 20-mer peptide, at 300 ug, made up each vaccine dose, with topical imiquimod. This CDR3 has 14 amino acids. J lost 5 bases, V lost 5 bases, and 8 bases had no gene match. From germline, CDR1 is MNHEY and CDR2 SVGAGI. Remarks on this clone: Its antigen is currently unknown.

The assay was immunoSEQ multiplex PCR, and TCRdb's table has in-frame clones only and misses some. The sample lists about 26,000 clones, more than 65% occurring once. The TCR comes from a man aged 40-55 years with glioma. Some clones in this sample may be carry-over from other donors' samples. The sample was PBMCs, taken from a glioma patient whose treatment included an IDH1 peptide vaccine. V is TRBV6-5 and J is TRBJ1-2; 7 bases are shared with TRBD1. The CDR3 nucleotides are TGTGCCAGCAGTCCAGGGACAGCAGAGTATGGCTACACCTTC. The encoded protein is CASSPGTAEYGYTF.